The 23 T cell receptor beta chains below were found in one sample sequenced in a study of blood T cells in healthy people across ages. Together with a sample-barcoded 5' primer, a J-beta primer mix was included in a second PCR lasting about 7 to 12 cycles. From the 5' RACE reads, TCRdb called clonotypes with MiXCR, one entry per CDR3 protein. Of over 700,000 distinct CDR3 sequences detected, around 25% appear once; the ten largest clones hold 9.4%. The same specimen was also included in a second study, on T cells of mothers and their children.

Sequenced sample: blood. These receptors were taken from a boy aged 10-17 years in good health.

There are many counts of this clonotype. The V gene is TRBV6-4, the J gene TRBJ2-3, with 8 positions matching TRBD1. The CDR3 has 13 amino acids. V dropped 4 bases and J dropped 3; count of bases not matched to a gene: 0. Germline V gene sequence: CDR1 MRHNA, CDR2 SNTAGT. In DNA, the CDR3 is TGTGCCAGCAGTGGGACAGGGACAGATACGCAGTATTTT. Translation gives CASSGTGTDTQYF.

This clonotype came up a few times. The chain couples TRBV14 to TRBJ1-3; weak D call: TRBD1 (5 bases). This CDR3 has 14 residues. The ends were cut back, 1 base at V and 4 bases at J, with 8 bases in the middle. Germline values: CDR1 SGHDN, CDR2 FVKESK. CDR3 amino acids: CASSQGQLGNTIYF. The CDR3 DNA reads TGTGCCAGCAGCCAAGGACAGCTCGGAAACACCATATATTTT. Filled out from reference TRBV14 and TRBJ1-3, the complete variable domain reads EAGVTQFPSHSVIEKGQTVTLRCDPISGHDNLYWYRRVMGKEIKFLLHFVKESKQDESGMPNNRFLAERTGGTYSTLKVQPAELEDSGVYFCASSQGQLGNTIYFGEGSWLTVV.

The gene calls are TRBV4-2 and TRBJ2-7; 11 nucleotides line up with TRBD2. Germline CDR1 is LGHNA and CDR2 is YNFKEQ. The V and J ends lost 0 bases and 5 bases, in that order; junction bases with no gene match: 9. The CDR3 is 17 residues long. The CDR3 DNA reads as TGTGCCAGCAGCCAAGACTTAGCGGGAGGGGAACTTGACGAGCAGTACTTC. Translated: CASSQDLAGGELDEQYF.

This clonotype was found a few times. The gene calls are TRBV6-5 and TRBJ2-3; the match to TRBD1 covers 7 bases. CDR3 size: 14 residues. The germline gives CDR1 MNHEY, CDR2 SVGAGI. V was pared by 7 bases and J by 3 bases, with 7 bases of the junction left unmatched. CDR3 nucleotides: TGTGCCAGCAATCGACAGGGTGGGACAGATACGCAGTATTTT. It translates to CASNRQGGTDTQYF.

The chain couples TRBV5-1 to TRBJ2-1, with 8 bases fitting TRBD1. Matching the DNA end better, TRBJ2-7 makes the J call doubtful. The CDR3 totals 15 residues. Germline CDR1 SGHRS, CDR2 YFSETQ. CDR3 in DNA: TGCGCCAGCAGCCGGAATGGACAGGGTGGCTACGAGCAGTACTTC. Translating it yields CASSRNGQGGYEQYF.

This chain joins TRBV29-1 and TRBJ2-5; the D gene is possibly TRBD1 (6 bases). V was trimmed by 7 bases and J by 1 base, leaving 13 bases between them. The CDR3 loop spans 13 amino acids. CDR1 and CDR2 (germline): SQVTM, ANQGSEA. The CDR3 region is CSGGRGLQETQYF. CDR3 bases: TGCAGCGGAGGCAGGGGCCTCCAAGAGACCCAGTACTTC.

The chain has TRBV2 and TRBJ1-2, with 7 bases that match TRBD1. CDR3 length equals 16 residues. V lost 6 bases and J lost 1; bases outside the gene matches: 11. The germline V gene encodes CDR1 SNHLY and CDR2 FYNNEI. The CDR3 bases are TGTGCCAGCAGCCGGGACAGTCTGGGGGATAACTATGGCTACACCTTC. Translated: CASSRDSLGDNYGYTF.

This clonotype was counted between two and nine times. The gene calls are TRBV3-1 and TRBJ1-1, with 7 positions matching TRBD1. The ends lost 0 bases at V and 9 bases at J; junction bases unmatched: 10. Germline assignment: CDR1 LGHDT and CDR2 YNNKEL (reference sequence). The CDR3 contains 15 residues. The CDR3: CASSQDRRGRGQAFF. CDR3 in DNA: TGTGCCAGCAGCCAAGATCGGAGGGGGCGAGGGCAAGCTTTCTTT.

This clonotype was found once. This chain joins TRBV29-1 and TRBJ2-5; 8 bases match TRBD2. The CDR3 consists of 16 residues. Germline V gives CDR1 SQVTM, CDR2 ANQGSEA. Germline trimming cut 4 bases from V and 4 bases from J; bases unmatched to any gene: 14. CDR3 protein: CSVVGAPGGQSETQYF. DNA for the CDR3: TGCAGCGTTGTAGGCGCGCCGGGAGGGCAGTCAGAGACCCAGTACTTC. Based on the CDR3 plus reference TRBV29-1 and TRBJ2-5, the full variable domain is SAVISQKPSRDICQRGTSLTIQCQVDSQVTMMFWYRQQPGQSLTLIATANQGSEATYESGFVIDKFPISRPNLTFSTLTVSNMSPEDSSIYLCSVVGAPGGQSETQYFGPGTRLLVL.

The chain joins TRBV24-1 to TRBJ2-3; possibly TRBD1 or TRBD2 for D (5 bases each). Trimming stripped 4 bases from V and 3 bases from J, with 10 bases between. The germline V gene has CDR1 KGHDR and CDR2 SFDVKD. The length of the CDR3 is 14 residues. The CDR3: CATSDTGPTDTQYF. CDR3 bases: TGTGCCACCAGTGACACGGGACCAACAGATACGCAGTATTTT.

The chain joins TRBV3-1 to TRBJ2-7; D assignment may be TRBD1 or TRBD2 (5 bases each). Germline values: CDR1 LGHDT, CDR2 YNNKEL (reference sequence). V was cut by 0 bases and J by 4 bases, with 16 bases left in between. The CDR3 has 16 residues. CDR3 amino acids: CASSQDGGGVAYEQYF. CDR3 coding DNA: TGTGCCAGCAGCCAAGATGGTGGGGGAGTGGCGTACGAGCAGTACTTC.

This chain joins TRBV28 and TRBJ2-1; 9 nucleotides match TRBD1. The DNA end is more similar to TRBJ2-7, so the J call may be wrong. CDR3 length: 16 amino acids. Germline CDR1 MDHEN, CDR2 SYDVKM. The CDR3 sequence is CASSFAPGQGSHEQYF. As DNA, the CDR3 is TGTGCCAGCAGTTTTGCCCCCGGACAGGGGTCCCACGAGCAGTACTTC.

This clonotype showed up just a few times. The CDR3 sequence is CASSLWSQNEAFF. The CDR3 bases are TGTGCCAGCAGCTTGTGGTCCCAGAATGAAGCTTTCTTT. The V and J genes are TRBV13 and TRBJ1-1, with D unresolved. There are 13 residues in the CDR3. Trimming took off 3 bases at V and 7 bases at J, with 12 bases between the two ends. Germline V gives CDR1 PRHDT, CDR2 FYEKMQ (reference sequence).

This chain uses TRBV28 with TRBJ2-7; 12 nucleotides agree with TRBD1. The CDR3 consists of 13 residues. In germline, CDR1 is MDHEN, CDR2 SYDVKM. V lost 8 bases to trimming and J lost 2 bases; unmatched junction nucleotides: 1. CDR3 loop: CASGTGGAYEQYF. CDR3 nucleotide sequence: TGTGCCAGCGGGACAGGGGGCGCCTACGAGCAGTACTTC.

The rearrangement uses TRBV20-1 and TRBJ2-2; TRBD2 aligns across 8 bases. The CDR3 has 14 residues. From germline, CDR1 is DFQATT and CDR2 SNEGSKA (reference sequence). Trimming removed 2 bases from V and 6 bases from J; junction bases left unmatched: 5. CDR3 amino acids: CSARSGRGAGELFF. DNA for the CDR3: TGCAGTGCTAGAAGCGGGAGAGGGGCCGGGGAGCTGTTTTTT.

V and J are TRBV11-1 and TRBJ2-5; perhaps TRBD1 as D (6 bases). CDR3 size: 14 residues. Trimming removed 4 bases from V and 2 bases from J, with 11 bases in between. Germline lookup yields CDR1 SGHAT and CDR2 FQDESV (reference sequence). The chain's CDR3 is CASSSTGRQETQYF. The CDR3 DNA is TGTGCCAGCAGCTCGACAGGAAGACAAGAGACCCAGTACTTC.

This clonotype appeared a few times. The chain has TRBV7-3 and TRBJ2-2; no clear D. CDR1 and CDR2 (germline): SGHTA, FQGTGA. The CDR3 consists of 13 residues. V was trimmed by 4 bases and J by 7 bases, leaving 10 bases between them. The CDR3 loop reads CASSSPPGGELFF. In DNA form, the CDR3 reads TGTGCCAGCAGCTCCCCCCCTGGCGGGGAGCTGTTTTTT.

DNA for the CDR3: TGTGCCAGCAGCTTGAGGTGGAGCACTGAAGCTTTCTTT. This sequence encodes CASSLRWSTEAFF. The rearrangement uses TRBV5-6 and TRBJ1-1; D unresolved. V lost 1 base and J lost 4, with 8 bases in between. Looked up from germline, CDR1 is SGHDT and CDR2 is YYEEEE. The CDR3 totals 13 residues. The full variable domain, completed using reference TRBV5-6 and TRBJ1-1, is DAGVTQSPTHLIKTRGQQVTLRCSPKSGHDTVSWYQQALGQGPQFIFQYYEEEERQRGNFPDRFSGHQFPNYSSELNVNALLLGDSALYLCASSLRWSTEAFFGQGTRLTVV.

This clonotype has more than one count but fewer than ten. The chain carries TRBV7-4 and TRBJ2-2; 7 nucleotides match TRBD1. The CDR3 sequence is 18 residues long. Germline CDR1 reads SGHVT; CDR2 reads SQSDAQ. With V trimmed by 2 bases and J by 8 bases, 17 bases remained unmatched. This chain's CDR3 is CASSLKPWDRRLGGELFF. CDR3 sequence (DNA): TGTGCCAGCAGCTTAAAACCCTGGGACAGACGGCTCGGAGGGGAGCTGTTTTTT. The full variable domain, its missing parts supplied by reference TRBV7-4 and TRBJ2-2, is GAGVSQSPRYKVAKRGRDVALRCDSISGHVTLYWYRQTLGQGSEVLTYSQSDAQRDKSGRPSGRFSAERPERSVSTLKIQRTEQGDSAVYLCASSLKPWDRRLGGELFFGEGSRLTVL.

This clonotype was observed a handful of times. This rearrangement joins TRBV12-3 or TRBV12-4 to TRBJ2-5; 7 bases are shared with TRBD1. The CDR3 consists of 15 residues. Trimming cost V 7 bases and J 5 bases; bases outside gene matches: 13. The CDR3 DNA is TGTGCCAGCACCTCGTCACTTCAGGGGGACGAGACCCAGTACTTC. Its protein is CASTSSLQGDETQYF.

This rearrangement joins TRBV29-1 to TRBJ1-2; D is undetermined. The germline V gene has CDR1 SQVTM and CDR2 ANQGSEA. The CDR3 is 12 amino acids. V lost 1 base to trimming and J lost 8 bases, with 11 bases between them. CDR3 residues: CSVEGGSGGYTF. The DNA for the CDR3 is TGCAGCGTTGAAGGGGGATCTGGGGGCTACACCTTC. Full variable domain (remainder filled in from reference TRBV29-1 and TRBJ1-2): SAVISQKPSRDICQRGTSLTIQCQVDSQVTMMFWYRQQPGQSLTLIATANQGSEATYESGFVIDKFPISRPNLTFSTLTVSNMSPEDSSIYLCSVEGGSGGYTFGSGTRLTVV.

This chain uses TRBV27 with TRBJ2-3; D ambiguous. Germline loops: CDR1 MNHEY, CDR2 SMNVEV (reference sequence). Between the trimmed V and J ends, which lost 2 bases and 4 bases, there was a span of 10 bases. The CDR3 runs 14 residues. This CDR3 reads CASSLVTDADTQYF. Written as DNA, the CDR3 is TGTGCCAGCAGTTTAGTGACTGATGCAGATACGCAGTATTTT.

This clonotype came up a few times. The rearrangement uses TRBV29-1 and TRBJ1-1, with D possibly TRBD1 on 5 matching bases. The V and J ends lost 6 bases and 0 bases respectively, with 11 bases between them. Germline lookup yields CDR1 SQVTM and CDR2 ANQGSEA. The CDR3 has 13 amino acids. CDR3 protein: CSVPGTVNTEAFF. The CDR3 DNA follows: TGCAGCGTCCCCGGGACGGTGAACACTGAAGCTTTCTTT.